This T cell receptor beta chain derives from a study of Ad26.COV2.S vaccination and SARS-CoV-2 variants. Overall study results and limits: The TCR breadth and depth analyses may have understated or missed part of the total T cell responses.

Concerning this clone itself: The target antigen is unknown. Other nucleotide sequences from this sample produce the same CDR3.

TCRdb's copy holds only in-frame clones and misses some; the assay was immunoSEQ multiplex PCR. The sample shows approximately 350,000 clones, 83% of them seen only once. Treatment here: some 20 received Ad26.COV2.S at low or high dose, single or two shots; roughly five received placebo; per-sample allocation not given. At day 63 after the first vaccine or placebo injection, samples were drawn. This CDR3 has 13 amino acids. The V end lost 0 bases, the J end lost 2 bases, and 1 base lay between the germline ends. Germline CDR1 and CDR2: SGHTA and FQGTGA. This specimen was peripheral blood, taken in a trial of Ad26.COV2.S vaccine versus placebo. The clonotype originates from a person between 18 and 59 years old who received the Ad26.COV2.S COVID-19 vaccine or a placebo. V and J are TRBV7-3 and TRBJ2-2; D is ambiguous. CDR3 region: CASSLTNTGELFF. CDR3 sequence (DNA): TGTGCCAGCAGCTTAACAAACACCGGGGAGCTGTTTTTT.